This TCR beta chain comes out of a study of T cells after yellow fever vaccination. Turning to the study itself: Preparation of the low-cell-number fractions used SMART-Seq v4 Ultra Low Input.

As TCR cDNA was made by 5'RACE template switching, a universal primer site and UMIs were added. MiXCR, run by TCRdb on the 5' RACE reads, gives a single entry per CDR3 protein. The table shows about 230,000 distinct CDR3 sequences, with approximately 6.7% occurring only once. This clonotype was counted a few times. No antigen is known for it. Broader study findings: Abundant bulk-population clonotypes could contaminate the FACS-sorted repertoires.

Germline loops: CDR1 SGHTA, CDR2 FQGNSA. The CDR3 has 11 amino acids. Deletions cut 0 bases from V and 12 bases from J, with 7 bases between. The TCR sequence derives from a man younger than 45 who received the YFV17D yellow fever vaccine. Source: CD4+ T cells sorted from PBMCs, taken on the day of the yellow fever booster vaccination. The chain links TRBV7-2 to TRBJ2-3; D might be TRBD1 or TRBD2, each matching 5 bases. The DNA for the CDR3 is TGTGCCAGCAGCTTAGCATGGGACCAGTATTTT. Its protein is CASSLAWDQYF.